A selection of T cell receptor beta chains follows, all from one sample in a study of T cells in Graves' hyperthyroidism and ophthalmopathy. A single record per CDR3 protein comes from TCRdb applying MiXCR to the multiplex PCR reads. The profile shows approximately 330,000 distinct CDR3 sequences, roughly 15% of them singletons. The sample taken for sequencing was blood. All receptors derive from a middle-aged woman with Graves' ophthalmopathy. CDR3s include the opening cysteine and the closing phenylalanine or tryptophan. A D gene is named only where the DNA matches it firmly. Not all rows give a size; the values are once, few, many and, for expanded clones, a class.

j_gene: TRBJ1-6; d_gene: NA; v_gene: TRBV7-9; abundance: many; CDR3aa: CASSLVSDSPLHF; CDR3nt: TGTGCCAGCAGCTTAGTATCGGATTCACCCCTCCACTTT
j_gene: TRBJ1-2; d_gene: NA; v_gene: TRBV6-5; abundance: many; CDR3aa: CASSYGEGNYGYTF; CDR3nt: TGTGCCAGCAGTTACGGGGAGGGGAACTATGGCTACACCTTC
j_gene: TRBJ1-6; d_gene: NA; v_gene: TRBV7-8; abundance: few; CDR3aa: CASSLETVGGLNSPLHF; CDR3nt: TGTGCCAGCAGCTTAGAGACAGTGGGGGGTCTTAATTCACCCCTCCACTTT
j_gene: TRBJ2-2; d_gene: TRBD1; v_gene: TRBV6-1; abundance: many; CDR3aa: CASSRYRLDRDTGELFF; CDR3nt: TGTGCCAGCAGTCGATACCGGTTAGACAGGGACACCGGGGAGCTGTTTTTT
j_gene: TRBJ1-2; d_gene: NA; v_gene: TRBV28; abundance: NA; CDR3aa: CASSPGPSLYGYTF; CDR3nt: TGTGCCAGCAGCCCCGGACCCAGCCTCTATGGCTACACCTTC
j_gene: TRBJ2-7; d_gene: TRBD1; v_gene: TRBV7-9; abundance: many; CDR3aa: CASSPTGGEQYF; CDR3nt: TGTGCCAGCAGCCCGACAGGGGGCGAGCAGTACTTC
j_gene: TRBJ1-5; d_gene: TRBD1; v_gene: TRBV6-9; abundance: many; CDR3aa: CASPGTGGRGGNQPQHF; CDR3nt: TGTGCCAGCCCGGGGACAGGGGGGCGGGGAGGCAATCAGCCCCAGCATTTT
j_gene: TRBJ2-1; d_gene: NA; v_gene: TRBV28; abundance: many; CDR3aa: CASSLSKGRNEQFF; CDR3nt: TGTGCCAGCAGTTTGTCTAAGGGCAGGAATGAGCAGTTCTTC
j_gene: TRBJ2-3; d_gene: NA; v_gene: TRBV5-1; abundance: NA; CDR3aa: CASSLGWRGGYTDTQYF; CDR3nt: TGCGCCAGCAGCTTGGGTTGGCGCGGGGGCTACACAGATACGCAGTATTTT
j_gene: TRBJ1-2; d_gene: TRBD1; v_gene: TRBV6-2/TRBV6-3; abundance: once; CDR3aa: CASKGQGARGYTF; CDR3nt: TGTGCCAGCAAAGGACAGGGGGCGCGAGGCTACACCTTC
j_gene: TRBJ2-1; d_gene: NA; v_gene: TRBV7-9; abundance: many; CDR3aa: CASRDHLDEQFF; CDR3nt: TGTGCCAGCAGAGATCACCTGGATGAGCAGTTCTTC
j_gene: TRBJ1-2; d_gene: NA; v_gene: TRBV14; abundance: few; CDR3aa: CASSKGEANYGYTF; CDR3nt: TGTGCCAGCAGCAAAGGGGAAGCTAACTATGGCTACACCTTC
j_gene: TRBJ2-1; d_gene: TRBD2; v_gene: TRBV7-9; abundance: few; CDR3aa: CASTSADGRLASEQFF; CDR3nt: TGTGCCAGCACCTCGGCCGACGGAAGACTAGCCTCTGAGCAGTTCTTC
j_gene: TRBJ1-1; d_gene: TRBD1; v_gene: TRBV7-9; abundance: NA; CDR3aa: CASSLPMTGAMNTEAFF; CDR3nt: TGTGCCAGCAGCTTGCCCATGACAGGGGCCATGAACACTGAAGCTTTCTTT
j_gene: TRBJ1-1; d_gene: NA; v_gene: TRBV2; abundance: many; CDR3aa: CASRAYQDTEAFF; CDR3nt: TGTGCCAGCAGAGCCTATCAGGACACTGAAGCTTTCTTT
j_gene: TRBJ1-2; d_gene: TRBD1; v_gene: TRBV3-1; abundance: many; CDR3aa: CASSPLGQGAFGYTF; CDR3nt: TGTGCCAGCAGCCCTCTCGGACAGGGGGCGTTTGGCTACACCTTC
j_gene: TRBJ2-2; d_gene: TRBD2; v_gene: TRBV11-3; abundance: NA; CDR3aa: CASSQGLAGGTGELFF; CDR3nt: TGTGCCAGCAGTCAAGGACTAGCGGGTGGCACCGGGGAGCTGTTTTTT
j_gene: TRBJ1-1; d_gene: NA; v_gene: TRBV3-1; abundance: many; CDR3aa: CASSQTKGTEAFF; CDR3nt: TGTGCCAGCAGCCAAACGAAGGGGACAGAAGCTTTCTTT
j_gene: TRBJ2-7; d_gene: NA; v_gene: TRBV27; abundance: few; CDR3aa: CASSSSTQAWHEQYF; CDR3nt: TGTGCCAGCAGTTCCTCGACTCAAGCTTGGCACGAGCAGTACTTC
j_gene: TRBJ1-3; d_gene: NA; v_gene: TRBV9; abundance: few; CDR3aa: CASGMAGRSYGNTIYF; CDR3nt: TGTGCCAGCGGCATGGCAGGGCGTTCTTATGGAAACACCATATATTTT
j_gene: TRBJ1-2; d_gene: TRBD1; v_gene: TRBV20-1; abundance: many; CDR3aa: CSASQGATGYTF; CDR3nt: TGCAGTGCAAGTCAGGGGGCGACTGGCTACACCTTC
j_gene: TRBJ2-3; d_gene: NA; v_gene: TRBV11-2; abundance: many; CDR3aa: CASSLGQPVGTDTQYF; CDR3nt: TGTGCCAGCAGCTTAGGCCAGCCGGTCGGCACAGATACGCAGTATTTT
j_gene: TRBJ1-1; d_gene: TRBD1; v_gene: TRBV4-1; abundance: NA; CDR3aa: CASSHERGQGTEAFF; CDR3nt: TGCGCCAGCAGCCATGAAAGGGGGCAGGGCACTGAAGCTTTCTTT
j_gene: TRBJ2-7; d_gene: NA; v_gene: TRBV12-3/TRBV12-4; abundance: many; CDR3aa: CASSRGPESYEQYF; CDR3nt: TGTGCCAGCAGCCGGGGACCGGAGTCCTACGAGCAGTACTTC
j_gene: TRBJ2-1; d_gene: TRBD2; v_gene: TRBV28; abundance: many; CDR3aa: CASSFYLGQGPGTSGRNEQFF; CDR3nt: TGTGCCAGCAGTTTCTATTTGGGACAGGGACCCGGGACTAGCGGGAGGAATGAGCAGTTCTTC
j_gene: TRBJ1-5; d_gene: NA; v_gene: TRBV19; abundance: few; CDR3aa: CASRTGAQGGPQHF; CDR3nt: TGTGCCAGTAGGACCGGGGCACAAGGCGGGCCCCAGCATTTT
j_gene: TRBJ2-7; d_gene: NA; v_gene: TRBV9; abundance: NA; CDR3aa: CASSVAPGTYEQYF; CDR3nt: TGTGCCAGCAGCGTAGCTCCAGGTACCTACGAGCAGTACTTC
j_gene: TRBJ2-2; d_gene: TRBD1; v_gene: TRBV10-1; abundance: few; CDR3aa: CASSPPTSGTEDYLANTGELFF; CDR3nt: TGCGCCAGCAGCCCTCCAACCTCCGGGACAGAAGATTACCTCGCGAACACCGGGGAGCTGTTTTTT
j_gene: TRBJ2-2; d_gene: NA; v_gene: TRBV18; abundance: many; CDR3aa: CASSPPDGNTGELFF; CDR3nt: TGTGCCAGCTCCCCTCCGGACGGGAACACCGGGGAGCTGTTTTTT
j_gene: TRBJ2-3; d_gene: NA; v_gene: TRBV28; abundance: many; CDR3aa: CASSPPLLGTDTQYF; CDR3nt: TGTGCCAGCAGTCCCCCTTTACTAGGCACAGATACGCAGTATTTT
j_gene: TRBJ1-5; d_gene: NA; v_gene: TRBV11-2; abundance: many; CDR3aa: CASSLNGEGWQPQHF; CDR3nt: TGTGCCAGCAGCTTAAATGGAGAGGGCTGGCAGCCCCAGCATTTT
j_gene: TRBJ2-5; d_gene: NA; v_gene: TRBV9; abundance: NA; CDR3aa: CASSTGSQETQYF; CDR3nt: TGTGCCAGCAGCACAGGGTCGCAAGAGACCCAGTACTTC
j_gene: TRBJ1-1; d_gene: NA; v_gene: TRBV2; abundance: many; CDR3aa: CASSGGAGTEAFF; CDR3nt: TGTGCCAGCAGTGGGGGTGCAGGGACTGAAGCTTTCTTT
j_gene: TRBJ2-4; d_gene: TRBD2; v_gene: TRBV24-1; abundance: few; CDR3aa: CATSDRVAGNNIQYF; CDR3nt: TGTGCCACCAGTGATAGGGTAGCGGGAAATAACATTCAGTACTTC
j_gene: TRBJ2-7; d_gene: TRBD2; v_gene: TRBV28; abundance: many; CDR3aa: CASSLYRREYEQYF; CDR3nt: TGTGCCAGCAGTTTATACAGGCGGGAGTACGAGCAGTACTTC
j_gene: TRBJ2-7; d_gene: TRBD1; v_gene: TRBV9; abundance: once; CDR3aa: CASSVVAGGEQYF; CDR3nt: TGTGCCAGCAGCGTAGTAGCAGGGGGAGAGCAGTACTTC
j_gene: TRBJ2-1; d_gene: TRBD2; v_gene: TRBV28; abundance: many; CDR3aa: CASSPLAGPSDEQFF; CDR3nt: TGTGCCAGCAGTCCCCTAGCGGGACCCAGCGATGAGCAGTTCTTC
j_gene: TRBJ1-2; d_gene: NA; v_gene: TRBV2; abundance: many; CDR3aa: CASSDEGFGYTF; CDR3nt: TGTGCCAGCAGTGATGAGGGGTTTGGCTACACCTTC
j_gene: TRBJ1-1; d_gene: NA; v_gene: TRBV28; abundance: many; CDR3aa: CASSLLQQGNTEAFF; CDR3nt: TGTGCCAGCAGTTTACTCCAACAGGGGAACACTGAAGCTTTCTTT
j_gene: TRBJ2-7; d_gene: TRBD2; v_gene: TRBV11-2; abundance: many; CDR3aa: CASSYGVGGAYEQYF; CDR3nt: TGTGCCAGCAGCTACGGAGTGGGAGGGGCCTACGAGCAGTACTTC
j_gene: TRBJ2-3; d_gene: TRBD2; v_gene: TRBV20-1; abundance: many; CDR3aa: CSASQLAGRTDTQYF; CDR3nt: TGCAGTGCTAGTCAACTAGCGGGCCGCACAGATACGCAGTATTTT
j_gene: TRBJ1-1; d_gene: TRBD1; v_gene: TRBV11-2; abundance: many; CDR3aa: CASSLTGGMNTEAFF; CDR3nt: TGTGCCAGCAGCTTGACAGGGGGGATGAACACTGAAGCTTTCTTT
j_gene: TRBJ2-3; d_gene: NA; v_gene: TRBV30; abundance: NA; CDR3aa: CAWSRWGPDTQYF; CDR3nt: TGTGCCTGGTCCAGATGGGGTCCAGATACGCAGTATTTT
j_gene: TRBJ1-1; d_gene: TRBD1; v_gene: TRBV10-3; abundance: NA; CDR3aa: CAISEAGGVTEAFF; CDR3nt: TGTGCCATCAGTGAAGCAGGGGGCGTCACTGAAGCTTTCTTT
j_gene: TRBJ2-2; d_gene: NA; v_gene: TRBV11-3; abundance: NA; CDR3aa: CASSLFGGGTGELFF; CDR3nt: TGTGCCAGCAGCTTATTCGGAGGCGGCACCGGGGAGCTGTTTTTT
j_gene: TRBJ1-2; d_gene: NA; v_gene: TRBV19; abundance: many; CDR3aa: CASNSGIAYGYTF; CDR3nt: TGTGCCAGTAACTCGGGAATCGCCTATGGCTACACCTTC
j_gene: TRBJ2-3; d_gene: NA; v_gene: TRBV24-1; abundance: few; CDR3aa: CATSEQDTQYF; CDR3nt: TGTGCCACCAGTGAGCAGGATACGCAGTATTTT
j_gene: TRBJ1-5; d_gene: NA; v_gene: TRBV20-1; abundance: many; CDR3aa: CSARGGGDIMPQHF; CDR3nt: TGCAGTGCTAGAGGGGGGGGGGATATCATGCCCCAGCATTTT
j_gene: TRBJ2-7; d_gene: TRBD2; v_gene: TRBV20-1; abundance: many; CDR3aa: CSAYGLAGGGRRNEQYF; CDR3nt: TGCAGTGCTTACGGACTAGCGGGAGGCGGTAGGCGGAACGAGCAGTACTTC
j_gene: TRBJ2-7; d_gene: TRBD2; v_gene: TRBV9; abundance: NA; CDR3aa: CASSGTGTSGSYNEQYF; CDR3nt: TGTGCCAGCAGCGGAACCGGGACTAGCGGTTCCTACAATGAGCAGTACTTC
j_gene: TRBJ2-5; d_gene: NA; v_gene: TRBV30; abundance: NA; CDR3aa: CAWSEGGGQGTQYF; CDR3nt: TGTGCCTGGAGTGAGGGAGGGGGCCAAGGGACCCAGTACTTC
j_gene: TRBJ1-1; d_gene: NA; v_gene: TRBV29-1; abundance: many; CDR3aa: CSVDGSPGAFF; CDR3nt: TGCAGCGTTGATGGGTCCCCCGGAGCTTTCTTT
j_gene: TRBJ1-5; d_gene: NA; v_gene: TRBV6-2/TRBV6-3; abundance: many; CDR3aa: CASRHRTVHNQPQHF; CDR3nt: TGTGCCAGCAGACATCGGACAGTACACAATCAGCCCCAGCATTTT
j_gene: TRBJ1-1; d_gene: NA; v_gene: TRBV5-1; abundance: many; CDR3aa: CASSPIWNTEAFF; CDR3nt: TGCGCCAGCAGCCCCATATGGAACACTGAAGCTTTCTTT
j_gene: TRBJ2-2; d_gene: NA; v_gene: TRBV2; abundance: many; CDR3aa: CASRKGAGRKNTGELFF; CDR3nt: TGTGCCAGCCGGAAGGGAGCAGGGCGAAAGAACACCGGGGAGCTGTTTTTT
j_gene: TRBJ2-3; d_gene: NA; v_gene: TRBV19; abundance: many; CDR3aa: CASSTGWGSDTQYF; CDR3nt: TGTGCCAGTAGTACCGGGTGGGGGAGTGATACGCAGTATTTT
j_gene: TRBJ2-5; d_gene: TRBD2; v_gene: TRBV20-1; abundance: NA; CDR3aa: CSASPPAGDQETQYF; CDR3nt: TGCAGTGCTAGTCCACCAGCGGGAGATCAAGAGACCCAGTACTTC
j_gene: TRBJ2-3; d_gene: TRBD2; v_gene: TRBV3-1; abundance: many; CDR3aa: CASSQVARGTSGEHTDTQYF; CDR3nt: TGTGCCAGCAGCCAAGTTGCCAGGGGGACTAGCGGGGAACACACAGATACGCAGTATTTT